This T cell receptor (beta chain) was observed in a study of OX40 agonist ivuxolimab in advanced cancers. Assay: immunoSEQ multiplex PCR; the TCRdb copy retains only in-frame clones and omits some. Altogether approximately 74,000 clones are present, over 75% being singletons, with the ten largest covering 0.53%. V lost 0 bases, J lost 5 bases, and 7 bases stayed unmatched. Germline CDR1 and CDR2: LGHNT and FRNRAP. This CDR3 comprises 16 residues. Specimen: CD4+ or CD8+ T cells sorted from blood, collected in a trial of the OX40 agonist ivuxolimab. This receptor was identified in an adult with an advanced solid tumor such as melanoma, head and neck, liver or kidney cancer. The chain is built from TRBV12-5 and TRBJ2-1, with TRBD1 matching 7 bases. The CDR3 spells CASGLVYGTANNEQFF. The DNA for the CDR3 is TGTGCTAGTGGTTTGGTATACGGGACAGCAAACAATGAGCAGTTCTTC.